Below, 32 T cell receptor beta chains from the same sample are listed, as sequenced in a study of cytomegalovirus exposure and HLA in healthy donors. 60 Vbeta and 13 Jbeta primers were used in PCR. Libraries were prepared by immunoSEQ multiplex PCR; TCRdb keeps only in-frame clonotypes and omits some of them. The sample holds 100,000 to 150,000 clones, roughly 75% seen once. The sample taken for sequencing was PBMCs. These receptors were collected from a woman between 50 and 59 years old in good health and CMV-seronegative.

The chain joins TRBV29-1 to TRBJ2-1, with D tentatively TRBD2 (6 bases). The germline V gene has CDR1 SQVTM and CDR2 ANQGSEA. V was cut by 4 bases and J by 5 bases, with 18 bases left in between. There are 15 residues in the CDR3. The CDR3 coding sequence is TGCAGCGTTGTTGGGGCGCGGGATCCCCACAATGAGCAGTTCTTC. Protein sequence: CSVVGARDPHNEQFF.

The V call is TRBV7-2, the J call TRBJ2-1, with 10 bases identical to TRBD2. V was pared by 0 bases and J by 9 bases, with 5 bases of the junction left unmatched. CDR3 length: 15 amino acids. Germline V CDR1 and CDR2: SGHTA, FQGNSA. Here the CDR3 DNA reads TGTGCCAGCAGCTTAGCGTCTAGCGGGAGTGTTGAGCAGTTCTTC. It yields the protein CASSLASSGSVEQFF.

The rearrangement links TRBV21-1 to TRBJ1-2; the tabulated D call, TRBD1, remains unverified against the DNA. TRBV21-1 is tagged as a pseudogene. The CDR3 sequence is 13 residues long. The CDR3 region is CAISPNRVYGYTF. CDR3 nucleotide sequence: TGTGCCATCTCCCCGAACAGAGTATATGGCTACACCTTC.

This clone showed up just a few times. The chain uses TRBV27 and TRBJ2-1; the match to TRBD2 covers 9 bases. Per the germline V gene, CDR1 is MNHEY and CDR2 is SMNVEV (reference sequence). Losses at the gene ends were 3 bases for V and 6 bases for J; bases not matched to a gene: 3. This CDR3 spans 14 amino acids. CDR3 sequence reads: CASSLGLAPNEQFF. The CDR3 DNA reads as TGTGCCAGCAGTTTGGGACTAGCACCCAATGAGCAGTTCTTC.

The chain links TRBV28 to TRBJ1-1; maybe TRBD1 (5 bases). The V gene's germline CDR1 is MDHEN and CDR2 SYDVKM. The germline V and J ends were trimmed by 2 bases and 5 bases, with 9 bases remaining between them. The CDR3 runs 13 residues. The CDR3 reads CASSLGGGTEAFF. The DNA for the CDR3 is TGTGCCAGCAGTTTAGGGGGAGGGACTGAAGCTTTCTTT. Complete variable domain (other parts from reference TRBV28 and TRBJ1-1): DVKVTQSSRYLVKRTGEKVFLECVQDMDHENMFWYRQDPGLGLRLIYFSYDVKMKEKGDIPEGYSVSREKKERFSLILESASTNQTSMYLCASSLGGGTEAFFGQGTRLTVV.

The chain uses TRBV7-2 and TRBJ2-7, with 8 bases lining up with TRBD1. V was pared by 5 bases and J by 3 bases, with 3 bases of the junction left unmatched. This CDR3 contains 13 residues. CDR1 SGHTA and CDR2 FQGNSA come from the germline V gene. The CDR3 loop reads CASSPGQGYEQYF. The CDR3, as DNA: TGTGCCAGCAGCCCCGGACAGGGCTACGAGCAGTACTTC.

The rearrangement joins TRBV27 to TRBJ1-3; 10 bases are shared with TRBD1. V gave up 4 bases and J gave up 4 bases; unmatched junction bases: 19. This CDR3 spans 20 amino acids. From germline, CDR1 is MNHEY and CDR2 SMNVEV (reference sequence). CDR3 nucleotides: TGTGCCAGCAGTTCCACCCGAACTCCCAGACAGGGGGCGCAGGGAAACACCATATATTTT. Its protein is CASSSTRTPRQGAQGNTIYF.

The CDR3 DNA reads TGTGCCAGCAGCGTAGAAGGGGGGGGGAACACTGAAGCTTTCTTT. Translation gives CASSVEGGGNTEAFF. This rearrangement joins TRBV9 to TRBJ1-1; weak D call: TRBD1 (6 bases). Trimming shortened V by 0 bases and J by 1 base, and 10 bases separated the two germline ends. Germline CDR1 reads SGDLS; CDR2 reads YYNGEE. This CDR3 spans 15 amino acids.

In DNA, the CDR3 is TGTGCCAGCAGGCCCTCTGACCGACTCACCTACGAGCAGTACTTC. The encoded protein is CASRPSDRLTYEQYF. The chain couples TRBV28 to TRBJ2-7; D gene ambiguous. V lost 6 bases and J 2 bases, leaving 17 bases between the germline ends. The CDR3 runs 15 residues. Germline values: CDR1 MDHEN, CDR2 SYDVKM. The variable domain in full, with the rest retrieved from reference TRBV28 and TRBJ2-7, is DVKVTQSSRYLVKRTGEKVFLECVQDMDHENMFWYRQDPGLGLRLIYFSYDVKMKEKGDIPEGYSVSREKKERFSLILESASTNQTSMYLCASRPSDRLTYEQYFGPGTRLTVT.

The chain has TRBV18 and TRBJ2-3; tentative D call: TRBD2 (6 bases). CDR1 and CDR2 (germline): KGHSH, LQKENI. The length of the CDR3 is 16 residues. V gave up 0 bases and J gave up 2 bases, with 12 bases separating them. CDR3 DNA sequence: TGTGCCAGCTCACCACCGGTAGGAGGGGCCACAGATACGCAGTATTTT. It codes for CASSPPVGGATDTQYF.

For the CDR3, the DNA is TGCAGCGTTGAAAGTCTGCGGGACAGATATACAACTAATGAAAAACTGTTTTTT. This codes for CSVESLRDRYTTNEKLFF. The chain is built from TRBV29-1 and TRBJ1-4, with 7 bases that match TRBD1. Germline CDR1 is SQVTM and CDR2 is ANQGSEA. This CDR3 region has 18 residues. Losses at the gene ends were 2 bases for V and 0 bases for J; bases not matched to a gene: 12. The full variable domain, in which reference TRBV29-1 and TRBJ1-4 provide the parts outside the CDR3, is SAVISQKPSRDICQRGTSLTIQCQVDSQVTMMFWYRQQPGQSLTLIATANQGSEATYESGFVIDKFPISRPNLTFSTLTVSNMSPEDSSIYLCSVESLRDRYTTNEKLFFGSGTQLSVL.

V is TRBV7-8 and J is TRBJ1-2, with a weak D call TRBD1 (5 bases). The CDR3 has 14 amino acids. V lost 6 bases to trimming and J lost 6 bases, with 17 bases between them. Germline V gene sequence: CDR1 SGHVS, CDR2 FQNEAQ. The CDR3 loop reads CASSSSLEGDGYTF. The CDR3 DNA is TGTGCCAGCAGTTCAAGCCTCGAAGGGGATGGCTACACCTTC.

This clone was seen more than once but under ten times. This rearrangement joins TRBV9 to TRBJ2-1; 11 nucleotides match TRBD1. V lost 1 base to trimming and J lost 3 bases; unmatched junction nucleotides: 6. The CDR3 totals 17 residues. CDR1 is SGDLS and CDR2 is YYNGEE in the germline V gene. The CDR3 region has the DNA TGTGCCAGCAGCGTAATACCGGGACAGGGGGTCTACAATGAGCAGTTCTTC. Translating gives CASSVIPGQGVYNEQFF. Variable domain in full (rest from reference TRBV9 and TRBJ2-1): DSGVTQTPKHLITATGQRVTLRCSPRSGDLSVYWYQQSLDQGLQFLIQYYNGEERAKGNILERFSAQQFPDLHSELNLSSLELGDSALYFCASSVIPGQGVYNEQFFGPGTRLTVL.

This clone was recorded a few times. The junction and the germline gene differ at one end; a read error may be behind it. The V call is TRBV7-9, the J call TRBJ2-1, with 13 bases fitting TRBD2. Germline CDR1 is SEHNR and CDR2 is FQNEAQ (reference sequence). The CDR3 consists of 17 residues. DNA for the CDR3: TGTTCCAGCAGCTTACTAGCGGGAGGGCCGAGGTACAATGAGCAGTTCTTC. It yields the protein CSSSLLAGGPRYNEQFF.

The CDR3 region has the DNA TGTGCCAGCAGTTTGAGCCTTTCGGGAAATCAGCCCCAGCATTTT. Its translation is CASSLSLSGNQPQHF. V is TRBV7-2 and J is TRBJ1-5, with D uncertain. CDR3 size: 15 residues. V was trimmed by 6 bases and J by 4 bases, leaving 16 bases between them. Germline assignment: CDR1 SGHTA and CDR2 FQGNSA.

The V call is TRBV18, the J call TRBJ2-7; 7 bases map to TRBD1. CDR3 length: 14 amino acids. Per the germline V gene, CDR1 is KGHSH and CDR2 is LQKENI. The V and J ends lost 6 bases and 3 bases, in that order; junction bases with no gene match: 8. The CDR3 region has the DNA TGTGCCAGCTCCTTGCGTGGACAGGACTACGAGCAGTACTTC. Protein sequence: CASSLRGQDYEQYF.

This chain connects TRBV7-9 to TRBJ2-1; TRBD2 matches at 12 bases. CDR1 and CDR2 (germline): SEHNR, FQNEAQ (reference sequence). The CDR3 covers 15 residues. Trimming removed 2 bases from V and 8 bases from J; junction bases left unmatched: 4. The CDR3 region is CASSLLAGGPYEQFF. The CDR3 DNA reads TGTGCCAGCAGCTTACTAGCGGGAGGGCCCTATGAGCAGTTCTTC.

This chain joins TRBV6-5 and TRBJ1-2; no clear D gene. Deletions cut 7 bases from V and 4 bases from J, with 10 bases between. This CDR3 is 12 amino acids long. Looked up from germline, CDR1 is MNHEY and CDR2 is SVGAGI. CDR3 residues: CASTTGSYGYTF. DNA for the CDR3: TGTGCCAGCACTACGGGGAGCTATGGCTACACCTTC.

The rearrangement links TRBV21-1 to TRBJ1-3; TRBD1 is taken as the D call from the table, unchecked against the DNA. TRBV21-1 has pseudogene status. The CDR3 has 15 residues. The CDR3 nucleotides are TGTGCCAGCAGTGCGGACAGGGGAGCTGGAAACACCATATATTTT. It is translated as CASSADRGAGNTIYF.

CDR3 coding DNA: TGTGCCAGCTCACCAAGACAGTCAGGCGAGCAGTACTTC. Encoded protein: CASSPRQSGEQYF. The chain employs TRBV18 and TRBJ2-7, with TRBD1 as a possible D gene (5 bases). V was shortened by 2 bases and J by 6 bases, with 11 bases between the two germline ends. In germline, CDR1 is KGHSH, CDR2 LQKENI. There are 13 residues in the CDR3.

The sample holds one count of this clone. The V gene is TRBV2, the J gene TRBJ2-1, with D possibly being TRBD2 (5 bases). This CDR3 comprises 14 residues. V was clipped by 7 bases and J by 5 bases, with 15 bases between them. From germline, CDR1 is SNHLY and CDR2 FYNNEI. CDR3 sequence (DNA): TGTGCCAGCATAGGGCGGGCCGCACACAATGAGCAGTTCTTC. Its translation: CASIGRAAHNEQFF.

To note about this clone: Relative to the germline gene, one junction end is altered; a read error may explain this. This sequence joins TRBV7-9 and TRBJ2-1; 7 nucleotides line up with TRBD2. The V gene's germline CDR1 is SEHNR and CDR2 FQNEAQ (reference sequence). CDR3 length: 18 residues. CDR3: CSSSLDLSSQRGYNEQFF. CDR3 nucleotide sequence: TGTTCCAGCAGCTTAGATTTATCAAGCCAGCGGGGCTACAATGAGCAGTTCTTC. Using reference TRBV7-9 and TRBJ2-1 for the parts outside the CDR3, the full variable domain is DTGVSQNPRHKITKRGQNVTFRCDPISEHNRLYWYRQTLGQGPEFLTYFQNEAQLEKSRLLSDRFSAERPKGSFSTLEIQRTEQGDSAMYLCSSSLDLSSQRGYNEQFFGPGTRLTVL.

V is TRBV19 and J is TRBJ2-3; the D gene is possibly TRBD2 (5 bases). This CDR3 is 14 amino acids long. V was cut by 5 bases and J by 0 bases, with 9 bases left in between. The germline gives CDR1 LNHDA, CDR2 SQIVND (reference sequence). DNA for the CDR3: TGTGCCAGTAGTCCCGACTATAGCACAGATACGCAGTATTTT. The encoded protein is CASSPDYSTDTQYF.

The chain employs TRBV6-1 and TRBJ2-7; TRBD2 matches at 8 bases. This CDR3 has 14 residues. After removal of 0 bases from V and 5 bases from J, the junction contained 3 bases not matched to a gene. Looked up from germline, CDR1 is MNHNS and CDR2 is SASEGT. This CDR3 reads CASSEAGSGNEQYF. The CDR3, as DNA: TGTGCCAGCAGTGAAGCTGGTAGCGGGAACGAGCAGTACTTC.

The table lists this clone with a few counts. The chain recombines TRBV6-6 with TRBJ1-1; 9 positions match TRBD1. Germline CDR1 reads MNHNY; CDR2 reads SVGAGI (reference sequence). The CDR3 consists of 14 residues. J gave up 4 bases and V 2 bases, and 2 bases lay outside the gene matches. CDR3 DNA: TGTGCCAGCAGTTACACGACAGGGGGCACTGAAGCTTTCTTT. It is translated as CASSYTTGGTEAFF.

CDR3 loop: CASAGQGRNNEQFF. CDR3 nucleotides: TGTGCCAGCGCAGGACAGGGACGAAACAATGAGCAGTTCTTC. This chain uses TRBV27 with TRBJ2-1, with 8 bases identical to TRBD1. V trimming: 8 bases; J trimming: 5 bases; junction bases outside the gene matches: 8. Germline lookup yields CDR1 MNHEY and CDR2 SMNVEV (reference sequence). This CDR3 has 14 residues.

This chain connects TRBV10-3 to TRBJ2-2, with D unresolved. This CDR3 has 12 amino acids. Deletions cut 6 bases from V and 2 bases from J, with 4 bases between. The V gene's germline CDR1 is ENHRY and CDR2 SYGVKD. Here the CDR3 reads CAISGNTGELFF. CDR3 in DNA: TGTGCCATCAGCGGTAACACCGGGGAGCTGTTTTTT.

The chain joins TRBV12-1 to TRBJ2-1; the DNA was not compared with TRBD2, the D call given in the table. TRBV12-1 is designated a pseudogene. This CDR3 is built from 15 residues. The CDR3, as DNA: TGTGCCAGCAGCTCCCAACTAGCGGGAGAGGTCATGGAGTTCTTC. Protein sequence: CASSSQLAGEVMEFF.

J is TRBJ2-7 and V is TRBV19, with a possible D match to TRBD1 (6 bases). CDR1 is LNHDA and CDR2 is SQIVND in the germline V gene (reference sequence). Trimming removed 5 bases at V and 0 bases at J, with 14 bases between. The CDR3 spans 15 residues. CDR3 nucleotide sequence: TGTGCCAGTAGTCTACAGGGTTTGAGCTCCTACGAGCAGTACTTC. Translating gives CASSLQGLSSYEQYF.

The CDR3 loop reads CSVEVRTSGRAKTQYF. The CDR3 DNA is TGCAGCGTTGAAGTACGGACTAGCGGGAGAGCGAAGACCCAGTACTTC. V is TRBV29-1 and J is TRBJ2-5; 13 nucleotides line up with TRBD2. Germline values: CDR1 SQVTM, CDR2 ANQGSEA. The CDR3 has 16 residues. V shed 1 base and J 6 bases; nucleotides not matched to a gene: 8.

CDR3 nucleotides: TGTGCCAGCAGCGTAGCAGGTACTAGCACAGATACGCAGTATTTT. Encoded protein: CASSVAGTSTDTQYF. The chain employs TRBV9 and TRBJ2-3; no definite D call. This CDR3 spans 15 amino acids. Germline V lookup: CDR1 SGDLS, CDR2 YYNGEE. Trimming pared 0 bases from V and 0 bases from J, leaving 8 bases between.

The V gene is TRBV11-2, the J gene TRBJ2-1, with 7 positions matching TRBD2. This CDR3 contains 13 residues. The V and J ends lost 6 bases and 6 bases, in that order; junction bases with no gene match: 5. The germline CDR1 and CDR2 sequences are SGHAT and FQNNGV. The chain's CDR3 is CASSGTSVNEQFF. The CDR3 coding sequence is TGTGCCAGCAGTGGAACTAGCGTCAATGAGCAGTTCTTC.